This is a list of T cell receptor beta chains from one sample in a study of cytomegalovirus exposure and HLA in healthy donors. Assay: immunoSEQ multiplex PCR; the TCRdb copy retains only in-frame clones and omits some. The sample consists of more than 150,000 clones, over 80% of them appearing once. Sequencing input: PBMCs. The receptors derive from a man in his forties or fifties in good health and CMV-seropositive. The CDR3 runs from the conserved cysteine through the conserved F or W. A D gene is named only where the DNA matches it firmly.

D gene	J gene	V gene	CDR3 protein
-	TRBJ2-3	TRBV5-1	CASSLAGATDTQYF
TRBD1	TRBJ1-6	TRBV6-1	CASSGGRGQGISSYNSPLHF
-	TRBJ2-3	TRBV7-2	CASSLVMASDTQYF
-	TRBJ2-6	TRBV7-2	CASSLGGGTGANVLTF
-	TRBJ2-3	TRBV7-9	CASSSPGRGGVDTQYF
-	TRBJ2-7	TRBV7-9	CSSSRSGTGFFHEQYF
TRBD1	TRBJ1-2	TRBV11-2	CASSVGTGSGYTF
-	TRBJ1-4	TRBV30	CAWRGQRAINNKREKLFF
TRBD1	TRBJ2-1	TRBV27	CASSGRDREDEQFF
TRBD2	TRBJ2-1	TRBV6-4	CASSDSGLAGGRSIKQFF
TRBD1	TRBJ2-7	TRBV4-3	CASSPDRGQSYGQYF
-	TRBJ1-1	TRBV5-4	CASSEIPRNTEAFF
-	TRBJ1-4	TRBV7-2	CASSVQGQRDEKLFF
TRBD2	TRBJ2-3	TRBV7-8	CAGREDSTDTQYF
TRBD1	TRBJ1-1	TRBV11-3	CASSLEGQAHTEAFF
-	TRBJ2-1	TRBV2	CASNLAIKLFF
TRBD2	TRBJ2-5	TRBV6-4	CASKGSGGAEETQYF
TRBD1	TRBJ2-7	TRBV11-2	CASSLGQVGYEQYF
TRBD1	TRBJ2-1	TRBV30	CAWSVPTGGNEQFF
-	TRBJ1-2	TRBV5-1	CASSLDSGNYGYTF
-	TRBJ2-5	TRBV7-3	CASSPSGLETQYF
-	TRBJ2-3	TRBV30	CAWSSGRGRDTQYF
-	TRBJ2-5	TRBV5-6	CASSLAQGETQYF
-	TRBJ2-3	TRBV18	CASRPTEKNTQYF
-	TRBJ2-1	TRBV5-1	CASSLEPSSYNEQFF
-	TRBJ2-7	TRBV19	CASSVQVTSSYEQYF
-	TRBJ2-7	TRBV7-2	CASSGSSYEQYF
TRBD1	TRBJ2-5	TRBV6-5	CASSYGTDQETQYF
-	TRBJ2-4	TRBV20-1	CSGRVADIQYF
TRBD1	TRBJ2-3	TRBV5-4	CASSFQGASTDTQYF
TRBD2	TRBJ2-1	TRBV7-9	CASSTRTSGYNEQFF
TRBD2	TRBJ2-5	TRBV7-3	CASSPSGGNQETQYF
-	TRBJ2-3	TRBV19	CASSHGTTETDTQYF
-	TRBJ2-7	TRBV5-8	CASSFRQVASYEQYF
TRBD1	TRBJ1-2	TRBV5-1	CASSLAQGAINYGYTF
-	TRBJ1-1	TRBV5-4	CASSPGGANTEAFF
-	TRBJ1-2	TRBV27	CASSLSGGGDCGYTF
-	TRBJ1-5	TRBV28	CASSLWAAAGPQHF
TRBD2	TRBJ2-1	TRBV4-2	CASSQVCGGAGEVEQFF
-	TRBJ1-5	TRBV11-3	CASTLSLPYSNQPQHF
-	TRBJ2-3	TRBV7-2	CASSPREPPSTDTQYF
-	TRBJ2-7	TRBV28	CASSSHRVSYEQYF
-	TRBJ1-5	TRBV7-8	CASSSDSPDQPQHF
TRBD1	TRBJ2-7	TRBV28	CASSPPGQGAYEQYF
-	TRBJ1-1	TRBV13	CASSLGGLGQWSNTEAFF
-	TRBJ2-7	TRBV7-3	CASSLQGLGEQYF
-	TRBJ2-2	TRBV6-4	CASSANRETGELFF
-	TRBJ1-1	TRBV9	CASSVVPGVNTEAFF
-	TRBJ1-2	TRBV14	CASSQGRRARRLTF
-	TRBJ1-2	TRBV28	CASSLLGAYGYTF
-	TRBJ2-5	TRBV7-2	CASSPSYKRKQETQYF
TRBD1	TRBJ2-1	TRBV11-1	CASSLTGNEQFF
-	TRBJ1-2	TRBV6-1	CASSPIQGAGGYTF
-	TRBJ2-7	TRBV7-3	CASSPSHEQYF
TRBD1	TRBJ2-1	TRBV28	CASSPGDRGSNEQFF
-	TRBJ1-2	TRBV18	CASSPLNYGYTF
-	TRBJ2-7	TRBV7-2	CASSVKGHSEQYF
-	TRBJ1-4	TRBV5-1	CASSLFPAVNEKLFF